This TCR beta chain was sequenced for a study of identical twins. Study results and limitations: In beta out-of-frame sequences, the excess sharing between twins was weaker.

The V end was cut by 2 bases, the J end by 5 bases, with 14 bases between. The CDR3 runs 14 residues. Germline assignment: CDR1 SGHTS and CDR2 YDEGEE. It was template switching that added a universal primer site, and there were unique molecular identifiers on the cDNA. In TCRdb, the 5' RACE reads were re-called with MiXCR into one record per CDR3 protein. Among about 200,000 distinct CDR3 sequences listed, 5% to 7% were seen once. Only a few counts were recorded for this clonotype. Antigen unknown. The data were also submitted as part of a second study, on T cells expressing NK-cell markers. That source adds: Each of several donors carried dominant NKG2C+ clonotypes accounting for about 1.0-8% of CD8+ T cells.

The sample comprised CD8+ T cells sorted from blood. The chain has TRBV5-8 and TRBJ2-7; weak D call: TRBD1 (5 bases). The TCR sequence derives from a woman between 18 and 29 years old in good health. In DNA form, the CDR3 reads TGTGCCAGCAGCTTCGAAGGGGTTCGGGACGAGCAGTACTTC. Its protein is CASSFEGVRDEQYF.